This TCR beta chain was identified during a study of blood T cell repertoires in COVID-19. The method was immunoSEQ multiplex PCR; TCRdb's version includes in-frame clones alone and lacks a portion of them. Here the sample spans roughly 84,000 clones, 75% to 85% being singletons. The ends were cut back, 3 bases at V and 2 bases at J, with 14 bases in the middle. CDR1 is DFQATT, CDR2 SNEGSKA, per germline (reference sequence). The CDR3 length is 14 residues. This chain links TRBV20-1 with TRBJ2-7; D not certain. Material: peripheral blood. The sequence came from a woman aged 40 to 49 with active or convalescent COVID-19. This CDR3 reads CSASVDTFAYEQYF. As DNA, the CDR3 is TGCAGTGCTAGTGTAGACACGTTCGCCTACGAGCAGTACTTC.